This TCR beta chain was obtained from a study of blood T cell repertoires in COVID-19. Study information: The United States, Italy and Spain provided the acute and convalescent COVID-19 samples. PBMCs, B-cell-depleted T cells, or T cells were the source of the cDNA or gDNA that made up the material.

This study enrolled people aged 18 to 89 from roughly 24 US geographic areas. Study processing details: Cell counts per sample came from amplifying reference gene primers. Measured with immunoSEQ multiplex PCR; TCRdb has only the in-frame clones, and not every one. V and J calls and clone size follow that table, whereas D and trimming were derived from the DNA. The sample consists of approximately 190,000 clones, 70% to 90% of them appearing once. The TCR was taken from a woman between 35 and 50 years old in a cohort exposed to, infected with or recovered from COVID-19 (not recorded which). The sequencing sample was made of PBMCs or T cells enriched from blood (not recorded which).

The CDR3 region is CASSVASAAIGYTF. The CDR3 DNA sequence: TGTGCCAGCAGCGTAGCTTCGGCGGCAATCGGCTACACCTTC. This sequence joins TRBV9 and TRBJ1-2; D remains ambiguous. The V end lost 0 bases, the J end lost 8 bases, and 14 bases lay between the germline ends. CDR3 length: 14 amino acids. Per the germline V gene, CDR1 is SGDLS and CDR2 is YYNGEE. Full variable domain (rest looked up from reference TRBV9 and TRBJ1-2): DSGVTQTPKHLITATGQRVTLRCSPRSGDLSVYWYQQSLDQGLQFLIQYYNGEERAKGNILERFSAQQFPDLHSELNLSSLELGDSALYFCASSVASAAIGYTFGSGTRLTVV.